This TCR beta chain comes out of a study of blood T cell repertoires in COVID-19 (dated by TCRdb to about 2020). The study in broad terms: Collaborator samples came from the United States, Italy and Spain and covered acute and convalescent phases of COVID-19. Sample metadata almost always included a de-identified subject ID, COVID-19 status, age in years and sex. The repertoires were released in a freely available public database intended as a resource for research on the immune response to SARS-CoV-2. Deeply sampled blood TCRbeta repertoires from subjects exposed to, actively infected with, or recovered from COVID-19 were included in the dataset. The material from the prospective study consisted of cDNA or gDNA derived from T cells, B-cell-depleted T cells, or PBMCs. HLA class I and class II types, where available, came from metadata supplied by the sample provider rather than from assay-based typing. The samples were drawn from the first 160 participants of the ongoing ImmuneRACE study and from 1,254 subjects provided by 6 global collaborators. Beyond this particular receptor, the publication reports: How much clinical and demographic metadata was included differed by source and by participant, and the metadata was provided uncurated.

Whole blood was collected in K2EDTA tubes by collaborating institutions according to the institutions' own protocols. For TCRbeta analysis, collaborators shipped samples in one of three forms: frozen whole blood, isolated PBMCs, or DNA extracted from either of those sample types. From cysteine to phenylalanine, the CDR3 is 14 amino acids long. Kept here is only the CDR3 DNA, which spans 42 bases and is read in frame from base 1. The V and J ends are trimmed by 6 bases and 7 bases, leaving 18 bases between them. CDR1 and CDR2, looked up from the germline V gene (reference sequence), are MNHNY and SVGAGI. TCRbeta CDR3 regions were amplified from genomic DNA by means of the immunoSEQ Assay, a bias-controlled multiplex PCR. The paper's processing steps were these. The number of nucleated cells in each sample was estimated by amplification of reference gene primers within the assay. To quantify the absolute abundance of each unique TCRbeta CDR3 rearrangement, sequence reads were collapsed and filtered. For each sample, productive Simpson clonality was calculated by taking the square root of Simpson's diversity index across productive rearrangements. TCRdb carries this immuneACCESS record with in-frame sequences only. Its versions omit some clonotypes, under half of them owing to an unresolved V gene in the studies checked, with the rest unexplained. That table is the source of V, J and clone size, and D and trimming were worked out from the DNA. This sample lists approximately 180,000 clones; 70% to 90% were detected once. The ten largest account for roughly 9.8% of the sample.

Concerning this clone: Its specific antigen is unknown. No quality values exist for individual bases; no much larger clone is one base distant.

Sequenced input: peripheral blood. The TCR comes from a human donor with active or convalescent COVID-19. The donor label of this sample is uncertain. The rearrangement combines TRBV6-6 with TRBJ1-2, with the D gene not clear enough to name. Here is the DNA: TGTGCCAGCAGCCACCGGGTTGGAGAAAGTGGCTACACCTTC. This codes for CASSHRVGESGYTF.